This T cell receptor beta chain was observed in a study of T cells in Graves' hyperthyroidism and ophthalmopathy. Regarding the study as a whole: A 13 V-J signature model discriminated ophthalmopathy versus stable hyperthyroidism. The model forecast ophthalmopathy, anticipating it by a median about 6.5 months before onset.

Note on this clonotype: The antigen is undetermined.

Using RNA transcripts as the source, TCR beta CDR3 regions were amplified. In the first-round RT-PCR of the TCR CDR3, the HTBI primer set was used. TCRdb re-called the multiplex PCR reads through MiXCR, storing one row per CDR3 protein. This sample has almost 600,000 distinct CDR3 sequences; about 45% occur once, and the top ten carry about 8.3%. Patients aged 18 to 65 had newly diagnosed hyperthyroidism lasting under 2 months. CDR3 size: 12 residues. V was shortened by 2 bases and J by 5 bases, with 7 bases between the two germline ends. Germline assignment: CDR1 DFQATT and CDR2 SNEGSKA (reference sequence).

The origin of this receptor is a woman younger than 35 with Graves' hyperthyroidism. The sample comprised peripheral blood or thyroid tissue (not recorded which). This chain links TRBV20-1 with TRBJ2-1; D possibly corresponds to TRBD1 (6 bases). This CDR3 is CSARKGDNEQFF. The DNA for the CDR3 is TGCAGTGCTAGAAAGGGGGACAATGAGCAGTTCTTC.